Below are 25 T cell receptor beta chains sequenced from a single sample in a study of cytomegalovirus exposure and HLA in healthy donors. PCR was performed using 60 Vbeta and 13 Jbeta primers. Profiled with immunoSEQ multiplex PCR; TCRdb holds only in-frame clones, not every one. Here the sample spans about 83,000 clones, about 69% being singletons. Sequencing was performed on PBMCs. The receptors here all came from a man between 60 and 75 years old in good health and CMV-seronegative.

Concerning this clone: The CDR3 does not end in the conserved phenylalanine or tryptophan, so this is likely a read error. The V gene is TRBV7-9, the J gene TRBJ2-2, with TRBD1 identical over 7 bases. The CDR3 contains 16 residues. Germline CDR1 SEHNR, CDR2 FQNEAQ (reference sequence). The ends lost 6 bases at V and 2 bases at J; junction bases unmatched: 9. CDR3 sequence reads: CASRTGTAINTGELFS. The CDR3 DNA sequence: TGTGCCAGCAGAACCGGGACAGCCATAAACACCGGGGAGCTGTTTTCT.

This sequence joins TRBV11-2 and TRBJ2-3; 8 bases align to TRBD1. CDR1 and CDR2 (germline): SGHAT, FQNNGV. Trimming cost V 5 bases and J 5 bases; bases outside gene matches: 3. The CDR3 loop spans 13 amino acids. The CDR3 reads CASSVDREDTQYF. The CDR3 DNA reads TGTGCCAGCAGCGTGGACAGGGAAGATACGCAGTATTTT.

The chain couples TRBV2 to TRBJ2-3, with D tentatively TRBD1 (5 bases). The CDR3 spans 14 residues. V lost 11 bases and J lost 1, with 16 bases in between. CDR1 and CDR2 from the germline V gene are SNHLY and FYNNEI. In DNA form, the CDR3 reads TGTGCCGTATCAGGGCTTCTCGGCACAGATACGCAGTATTTT. Its translation is CAVSGLLGTDTQYF.

The chain employs TRBV2 and TRBJ1-2, with 7 nucleotides matching TRBD1. Germline values: CDR1 SNHLY, CDR2 FYNNEI. J gave up 4 bases and V 6 bases, and 8 bases lay outside the gene matches. The CDR3 has 14 amino acids. The CDR3 DNA reads TGTGCCAGCAGCGAGGGACAGACGCCCTATGGCTACACCTTC. Amino acid sequence: CASSEGQTPYGYTF.

CDR3 nucleotides: TGTGCCAGCAGCTTCGGGCGGGATTACTCCTACGAGCAGTACTTC. It specifies CASSFGRDYSYEQYF. The chain is built from TRBV5-4 and TRBJ2-7; possibly TRBD2 for D (6 bases). Trimming stripped 2 bases from V and 0 bases from J, with 12 bases between. The CDR3 has 15 residues. Germline V gene sequence: CDR1 SGHNT, CDR2 YYREEE (reference sequence).

This rearrangement joins TRBV28 to TRBJ2-3; 8 positions match TRBD1. After removal of 3 bases from V and 6 bases from J, the junction contained 8 bases not matched to a gene. The CDR3 is made up of 15 amino acids. Germline CDR1 reads MDHEN; CDR2 reads SYDVKM. For the CDR3, the DNA is TGTGCCAGCAGTTTTGACAGGGGTTCTACGGATACGCAGTATTTT. Protein sequence: CASSFDRGSTDTQYF.

V and J are TRBV19 and TRBJ2-1; 7 nucleotides match TRBD1. Trimming removed 7 bases from V and 8 bases from J; junction bases left unmatched: 8. In germline, CDR1 is LNHDA, CDR2 SQIVND (reference sequence). The CDR3 covers 13 residues. The CDR3 DNA is TGTGCCAGTAAGGAGACAGGGAACCATGAGCAGTTCTTC. As protein: CASKETGNHEQFF.

The gene calls are TRBV19 and TRBJ1-1; tentatively, D is TRBD1 (5 bases). Germline V gives CDR1 LNHDA, CDR2 SQIVND (reference sequence). This CDR3 region has 13 residues. Trimming shortened V by 7 bases and J by 5 bases, and 14 bases separated the two germline ends. In DNA form, the CDR3 reads TGTGCCAGTACCCTCGGGGGGTGGACTGAAGCTTTCTTT. Translated, it gives CASTLGGWTEAFF.

The chain joins TRBV21-1 to TRBJ1-1. TRBV21-1 is shown as a pseudogene. The CDR3 has 13 amino acids. The CDR3: CATKPRVWTEAFF. For the CDR3, the DNA is TGTGCCACAAAACCGAGGGTATGGACTGAAGCTTTCTTT.

This rearrangement joins TRBV25-1 to TRBJ1-2; 7 nucleotides line up with TRBD1. The length of the CDR3 is 17 residues. Germline V gene data show CDR1 as MGHDK and CDR2 as SYGVNS. The ends lost 5 bases at V and 0 bases at J; junction bases unmatched: 12. CDR3 bases: TGTGCCAGCAGTTTAGCGGGACAGCTAGAGACTAACTATGGCTACACCTTC. This sequence encodes CASSLAGQLETNYGYTF.

V gene TRBV19 combines with J gene TRBJ2-2, with TRBD1 matching over 8 bases. Germline-derived CDR1 and CDR2 are LNHDA and SQIVND (reference sequence). J was trimmed by 3 bases and V by 6 bases; bases with no gene match: 3. CDR3 length: 14 residues. The CDR3 DNA sequence: TGTGCCAGTAGGCTACAGGGGGACACCGGGGAGCTGTTTTTT. It codes for CASRLQGDTGELFF.

This clone was detected only a few times. The chain has TRBV6-4 and TRBJ2-3, with TRBD1 identical over 8 bases. With 0 bases clipped from V and 9 bases from J, the junction kept 14 bases outside the gene matches. CDR1 MRHNA and CDR2 SNTAGT come from the germline V gene. The CDR3 consists of 17 residues. The CDR3 loop is CASSDSRAGGDRTTQYF. As DNA, the CDR3 is TGTGCCAGCAGTGACTCCCGGGCAGGAGGGGACAGGACGACGCAGTATTTT.

The V and J genes are TRBV2 and TRBJ1-2; D is uncertain. The CDR3 contains 10 residues. Germline V gene lookup returns CDR1 SNHLY and CDR2 FYNNEI. The V gene lost 10 bases and the J gene lost 3 bases, with 6 bases spanning the gap. CDR3 sequence: CATRDYGYTF. CDR3 nucleotide sequence: TGTGCCACCCGCGACTATGGCTACACCTTC.

In its sample, this clone was seen a few times. The rearrangement uses TRBV9 and TRBJ2-7, with 7 bases aligning to TRBD1. Germline assignment: CDR1 SGDLS and CDR2 YYNGEE. Trimming took 2 bases from V and 6 from J; bases not matched to a gene: 5. The CDR3 consists of 13 residues. DNA of the CDR3: TGTGCCAGCAGCGTCGAGACAGGGACCGAGCAGTACTTC. Translating gives CASSVETGTEQYF.

J is TRBJ2-3 and V is TRBV2, with 8 bases aligning to TRBD2. The CDR3 is 16 residues long. V shed 2 bases and J 5 bases; nucleotides not matched to a gene: 9. Germline CDR1 reads SNHLY; CDR2 reads FYNNEI. The CDR3 nucleotides read TGTGCCAGCAGTGAAAACGGGGGGGCCGGAGGAGATACGCAGTATTTT. Translating it yields CASSENGGAGGDTQYF.

The chain joins TRBV6-1 to TRBJ2-2; 14 positions match TRBD2. J gave up 5 bases and V 4 bases, and 6 bases lay outside the gene matches. The germline V gene encodes CDR1 MNHNS and CDR2 SASEGT. The CDR3 contains 17 residues. CDR3 in DNA: TGTGCCAGCAGTGGACTAGCGGGGGGGCCGGGAACCGGGGAGCTGTTTTTT. It is translated as CASSGLAGGPGTGELFF.

The J gene is TRBJ1-2, the V gene TRBV19, with D perhaps matching TRBD1 (5 bases). The V end was cut by 5 bases, the J end by 7 bases, with 17 bases between. The CDR3 sequence is 14 residues long. Germline CDR1 LNHDA, CDR2 SQIVND (reference sequence). The CDR3 coding sequence is TGTGCCAGTAGTCCCGGGGGACCAGGGCGTGGCTACACCTTC. This translates into CASSPGGPGRGYTF.

The gene calls are TRBV9 and TRBJ2-1; 7 bases match TRBD1. The CDR3 extends over 14 amino acids. CDR1 SGDLS and CDR2 YYNGEE come from the germline V gene. The V gene end was trimmed by 0 bases and the J gene end by 6 bases; junction bases not matched to a gene: 3. The CDR3 DNA follows: TGTGCCAGCAGCGTAGGGACAGGCGCCAATGAGCAGTTCTTC. The encoded protein is CASSVGTGANEQFF.

This clone showed up just a few times. V gene TRBV27 combines with J gene TRBJ2-5; TRBD2 matches at 9 bases. J lost 5 bases, V lost 3 bases, and 4 bases had no gene match. CDR1 and CDR2 from the germline V gene are MNHEY and SMNVEV (reference sequence). CDR3 size: 14 residues. Written as DNA, the CDR3 is TGTGCCAGCAGTTTGCGGGGGGGCCTGGAGACCCAGTACTTC. It encodes CASSLRGGLETQYF.

In regard to this clone: One end of the junction fails to match germline, which may point to a read error. The gene calls are TRBV30 and TRBJ2-3; 7 nucleotides match TRBD1. The CDR3 extends over 16 amino acids. Germline CDR1 is GTSNPN and CDR2 is SVGIG (reference sequence). The CDR3 loop is CAWTQPLPPGTASPGF. In DNA form, the CDR3 reads TGTGCCTGGACCCAACCCCTACCCCCCGGGACAGCGTCCCCCGGTTTT.

This chain links TRBV9 with TRBJ2-7, with 10 bases matching TRBD2. J gave up 4 bases and V 3 bases, and 10 bases lay outside the gene matches. Germline CDR1 and CDR2: SGDLS and YYNGEE. The CDR3 runs to 16 residues. CDR3 sequence reads: CASSAFPAGGPYEQYF. CDR3 bases: TGTGCCAGCAGCGCCTTCCCAGCGGGGGGGCCTTACGAGCAGTACTTC.

The chain is built from TRBV9 and TRBJ2-1, with 13 bases identical to TRBD2. The CDR3 runs 18 residues. CDR1 is SGDLS, CDR2 YYNGEE, per germline. J gave up 3 bases and V 1 base, and 7 bases lay outside the gene matches. The CDR3 reads CASSVKTGTSGNYNEQFF. Here the CDR3 DNA reads TGTGCCAGCAGCGTAAAAACCGGGACTAGCGGGAACTACAATGAGCAGTTCTTC.

V usage is TRBV9 and J usage is TRBJ2-3; D uncertain. From germline, CDR1 is SGDLS and CDR2 YYNGEE. V was shortened by 4 bases and J by 4 bases, with 4 bases between the two germline ends. The CDR3 extends over 11 amino acids. The CDR3 DNA reads TGTGCCAGCAGCCTATCAGATACGCAGTATTTT. Protein sequence: CASSLSDTQYF.

The chain carries TRBV19 and TRBJ1-2; D ambiguous. The length of the CDR3 is 14 residues. V shed 8 bases and J shed 5 bases, with 18 bases lying between them. Per the germline V gene, CDR1 is LNHDA and CDR2 is SQIVND (reference sequence). The chain's CDR3 is CASWTGSGKYGYTF. The DNA of the CDR3 is TGTGCCAGTTGGACCGGGAGTGGGAAGTATGGCTACACCTTC.

The chain is built from TRBV6-5 and TRBJ1-2, with 7 bases that match TRBD1. This CDR3 spans 12 amino acids. CDR1 and CDR2 (germline): MNHEY, SVGAGI. V lost 6 bases, J lost 4 bases, and 2 bases stayed unmatched. The CDR3 protein is CASRDRIYGYTF. CDR3 sequence (DNA): TGTGCCAGCAGGGACAGGATCTATGGCTACACCTTC.